The text below deals with one T cell receptor (beta chain). There are 17 residues in the CDR3. Germline V gene lookup returns CDR1 MNHEY and CDR2 SMNVEV (reference sequence). Unmatched junction bases numbered 16, after V lost 6 bases and J lost 3 bases. This sample was included in a study of CD8 T cells in Susac syndrome. cDNA came from roughly 0.47 to 1 ug RNA primed by random hexamers. One entry per CDR3 protein results from TCRdb running MiXCR on the immunoSEQ multiplex PCR reads. The sample has about 90,000 distinct CDR3 sequences, approximately 92% seen once; the top ten hold around 0.3%. Sequencing of TCR beta was performed on blood CD8+ T cells and on blood CD4+ T cells.

The sample taken for sequencing was CD8+ T cells from PBMCs. This sequence joins TRBV27 and TRBJ2-5; 7 bases match TRBD1. The sequence derives from a human donor in good health. The CDR3 DNA reads TGTGCCAGCAGCCAGATCTTCCACAGGGGACGCGAAGAGACCCAGTACTTC. This gives the protein CASSQIFHRGREETQYF.